The clone carrying this T cell receptor beta chain was picked up a small number of times. Its antigen is undetermined. This specimen belongs to a study of identical twins. This CDR3 has 17 amino acids. CDR1 is SGHRS and CDR2 is YFSETQ in the germline V gene. Trimming removed 4 bases from V and 3 bases from J; junction bases left unmatched: 8. In every case, the donor was a healthy Caucasian. Study observations and caveats: Beta out-of-frame sequences displayed a weaker excess of sharing between twins. Insertions ran lower in abundant cord blood beta clonotypes, though not in memory repertoires.

TCRdb re-derived calls from the 5' RACE reads in MiXCR, one entry per CDR3 protein. The sample consists of roughly 350,000 distinct CDR3 sequences, approximately 13% of them appearing once. Another study also made use of these data, one on yellow fever vaccine responses in identical twins.

Sequenced input: CD8+ T cells sorted from blood. The sequence was obtained from a woman younger than 30 in good health. The rearrangement links TRBV5-1 to TRBJ1-6; 9 positions match TRBD1. The CDR3 region is CASSQSTGQGYNSPLHF. The CDR3 DNA follows: TGCGCCAGCAGCCAATCAACGGGACAGGGCTATAATTCACCCCTCCACTTT.